This TCR beta chain stems from a study of cytomegalovirus exposure and HLA in healthy donors. The PCR made use of 60 Vbeta and 13 Jbeta primers. TCRdb's copy holds only in-frame clones and misses some; the assay was immunoSEQ multiplex PCR. This sample has more than 95,000 clones, with roughly 75% found just once. General study findings and limits: A later look showed TCR association rates differing by HLA locus, highest for DRB1 and lowest for HLA-C. In vitro testing confirmed three CMV-associated chains as specific for CMV antigens.

Germline CDR1 reads SGHVS; CDR2 reads FQNEAQ. The CDR3 has 16 residues. Trimming shortened V by 5 bases and J by 2 bases, and 18 bases separated the two germline ends. Concerning this clone: The antigen is unknown.

The chain employs TRBV7-8 and TRBJ1-1; D is uncertain. The TCR comes from a woman in her 40s in good health and CMV-seronegative. Sequences were obtained from PBMCs. CDR3 residues: CASSLLLTGFNTEAFF. DNA for the CDR3: TGTGCCAGCAGCCTACTTTTAACCGGGTTTAACACTGAAGCTTTCTTT.